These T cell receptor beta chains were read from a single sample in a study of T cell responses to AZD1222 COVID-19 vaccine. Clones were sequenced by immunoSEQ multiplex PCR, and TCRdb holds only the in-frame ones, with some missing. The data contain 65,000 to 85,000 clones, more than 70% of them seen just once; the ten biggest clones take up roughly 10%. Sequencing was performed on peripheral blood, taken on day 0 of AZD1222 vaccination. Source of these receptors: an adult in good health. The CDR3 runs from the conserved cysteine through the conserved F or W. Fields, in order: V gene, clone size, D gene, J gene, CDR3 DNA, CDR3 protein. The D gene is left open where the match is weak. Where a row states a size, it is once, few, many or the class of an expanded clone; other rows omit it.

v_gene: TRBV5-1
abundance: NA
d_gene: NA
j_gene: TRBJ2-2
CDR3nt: TGCGCCAGCAGCCCCAGAACAGAGAACACCGGGGAGCTGTTTTTT
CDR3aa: CASSPRTENTGELFF

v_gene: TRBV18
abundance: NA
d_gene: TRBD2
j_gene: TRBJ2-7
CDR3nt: TGTGCCAGCTCACCTTTAGCGGGAGGGCGGATCCACGAGCAGTACTTC
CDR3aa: CASSPLAGGRIHEQYF

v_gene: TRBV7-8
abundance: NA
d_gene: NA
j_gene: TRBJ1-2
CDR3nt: TGTGCCAGCAGCTTAGGGCAGGGTCCTAACTATGGCTACACCTTC
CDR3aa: CASSLGQGPNYGYTF

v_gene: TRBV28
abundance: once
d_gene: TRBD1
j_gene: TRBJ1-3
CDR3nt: TGTGCCAGCAGTCCAACAGGGGCTGGAAACACCATATATTTT
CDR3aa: CASSPTGAGNTIYF

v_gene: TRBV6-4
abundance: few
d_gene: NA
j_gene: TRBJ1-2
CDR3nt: TGTGCCAGCAGTGCTGGGTCTCGGGGCTACACCTTC
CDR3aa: CASSAGSRGYTF

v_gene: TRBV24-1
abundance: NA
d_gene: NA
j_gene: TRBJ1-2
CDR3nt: TGTGCCACCAGTGATTTTAGTGGTAATGGCTACACCTTC
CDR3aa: CATSDFSGNGYTF

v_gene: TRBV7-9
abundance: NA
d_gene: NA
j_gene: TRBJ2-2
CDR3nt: TGTGCCAGCAGCACCCCCTCCTTAGCGAACACCGGGGAGCTGTTTTTT
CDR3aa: CASSTPSLANTGELFF

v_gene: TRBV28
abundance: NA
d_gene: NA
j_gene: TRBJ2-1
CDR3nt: TGTGCCAGCAAGGGCAGCCACTTCAATGAGCAGTTCTTC
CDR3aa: CASKGSHFNEQFF

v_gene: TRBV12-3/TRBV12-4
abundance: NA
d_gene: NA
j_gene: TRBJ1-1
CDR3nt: TGTGCCAGCAGTTTCCGACCAAACACTGAAGCTTTCTTT
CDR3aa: CASSFRPNTEAFF

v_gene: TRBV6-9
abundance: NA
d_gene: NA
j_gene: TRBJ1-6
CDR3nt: TGTGCCAGCAGGAAGGGAGACCCGAGCTCCTATAATTCACCCCTCCACTTT
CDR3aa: CASRKGDPSSYNSPLHF

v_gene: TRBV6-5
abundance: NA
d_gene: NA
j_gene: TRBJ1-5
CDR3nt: TGTGCCAGCGGACTGGGACGGAACAATCAGCCCCAGCATTTT
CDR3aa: CASGLGRNNQPQHF

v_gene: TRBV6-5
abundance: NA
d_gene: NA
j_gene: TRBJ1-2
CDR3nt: TGTGCCAGCAGCGTCCGGGGGAACTATGGCTACACCTTC
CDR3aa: CASSVRGNYGYTF

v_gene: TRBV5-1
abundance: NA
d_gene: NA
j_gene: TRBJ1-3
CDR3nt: TGCGCCAGCACCCGGGACGGGGGAAACACCATATATTTT
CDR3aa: CASTRDGGNTIYF

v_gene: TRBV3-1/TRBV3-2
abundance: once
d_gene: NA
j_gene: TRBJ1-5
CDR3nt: TGTGCCAGCAGCCAAGCTCAGGGTGTGGGGCCCCAGCATTTT
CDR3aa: CASSQAQGVGPQHF

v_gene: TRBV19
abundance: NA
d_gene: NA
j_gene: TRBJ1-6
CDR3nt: TGTGCCAGTAGTTTAAAACAGGACCTGAATTCACCCCTCCACTTT
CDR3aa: CASSLKQDLNSPLHF

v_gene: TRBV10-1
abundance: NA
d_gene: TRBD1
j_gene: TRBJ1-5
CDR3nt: TGCGCCAGCATCACCGACAGGGTGAGCAATCAGCCCCAGCATTTT
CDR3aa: CASITDRVSNQPQHF

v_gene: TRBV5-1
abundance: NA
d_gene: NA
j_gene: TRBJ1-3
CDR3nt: TGCGCCAGCAGCTTGGAGGGAAACACCATATATTTT
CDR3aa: CASSLEGNTIYF

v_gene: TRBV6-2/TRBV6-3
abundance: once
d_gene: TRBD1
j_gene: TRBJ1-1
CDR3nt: TGTGCCAGCAGTTACCCGTCCGGGACAGGGGGCAGTAACGCTGAAGCTTTCTTT
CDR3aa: CASSYPSGTGGSNAEAFF

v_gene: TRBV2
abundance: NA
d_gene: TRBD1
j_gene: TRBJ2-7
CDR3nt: TGTGCCACCAAGGGGGGTGGGGACAGGATCTACGAGCAGTACTTC
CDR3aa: CATKGGGDRIYEQYF

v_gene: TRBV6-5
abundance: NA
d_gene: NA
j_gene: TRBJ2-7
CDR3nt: TGTGCCAGCAGTCCCCGGGCCAACCACGAGCAGTACTTC
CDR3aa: CASSPRANHEQYF

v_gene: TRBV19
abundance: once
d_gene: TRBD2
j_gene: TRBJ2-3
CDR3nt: TGTGCCAGTAGTATTCTAGCGGGGGGCACAGATACGCAGTATTTT
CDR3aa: CASSILAGGTDTQYF

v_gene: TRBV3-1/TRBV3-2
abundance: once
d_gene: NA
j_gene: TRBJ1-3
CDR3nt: TGTGCCAGCAGCCCCTCTGCCGTAGGAAACACCATATATTTT
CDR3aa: CASSPSAVGNTIYF

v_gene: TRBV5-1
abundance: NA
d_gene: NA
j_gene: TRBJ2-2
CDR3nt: TGCGCCAGCAGCTTGTCAGGCACGAACACCGGGGAGCTGTTTTTT
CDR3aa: CASSLSGTNTGELFF

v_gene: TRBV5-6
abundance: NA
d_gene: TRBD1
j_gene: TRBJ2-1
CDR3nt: TGTGCCAGCAGCAAAACAGGGGGCTCCTACAATGAGCAGTTCTTC
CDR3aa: CASSKTGGSYNEQFF

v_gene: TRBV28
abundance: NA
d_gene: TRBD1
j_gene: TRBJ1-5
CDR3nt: TGTGCCAGCAGACCAACAGGGGGGCATCAGCCCCAGCATTTT
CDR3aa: CASRPTGGHQPQHF